The next 15 T cell receptor beta chains were all read from a single sample in a study of vaccination effects on CD4 cells after COVID-19. CD4+ T cells specific for antigen were expanded with viral peptide pools by the ViraFEST assay before sequencing. Isolating CD4+ T cells followed more than 9 days of culture. Sometime from March through December 2020, the person acquired a SARS-CoV-2 infection that PCR confirmed. Their antigens remain unidentified. Only in-frame clones appear in the TCRdb table, and some are missing; sequencing was by immunoSEQ multiplex PCR. This table has about 27,000 clones, roughly 72% appearing once. This sample comprised CD4+ T cells from PBMCs cultured with SARS-CoV-2 spike peptides, obtained before COVID-19 vaccination. Receptor source: a human donor who had a prior SARS-CoV-2 infection.

This rearrangement joins TRBV27 to TRBJ2-7, with 8 nucleotides matching TRBD1. Losses at the gene ends were 3 bases for V and 4 bases for J; bases not matched to a gene: 2. The V gene's germline CDR1 is MNHEY and CDR2 SMNVEV (reference sequence). There are 13 residues in the CDR3. CDR3 DNA: TGTGCCAGCAGTTTCGACAGGGGATACGAGCAGTACTTC. Amino acid sequence: CASSFDRGYEQYF.

The chain recombines TRBV11-2 with TRBJ2-3; D call uncertain. V was shortened by 1 base and J by 0 bases, with 2 bases between the two germline ends. The CDR3 totals 13 residues. Germline V gene sequence: CDR1 SGHAT, CDR2 FQNNGV. The CDR3: CASSLGSTDTQYF. CDR3 coding DNA: TGTGCCAGCAGCTTAGGGAGCACAGATACGCAGTATTTT.

This chain joins TRBV2 and TRBJ1-5, with D tentatively TRBD1 (5 bases). Deletions cut 2 bases from V and 5 bases from J, with 10 bases between. Germline CDR1 SNHLY, CDR2 FYNNEI. This CDR3 region has 14 residues. CDR3 DNA: TGTGCCAGCAGTGAACAGCGCAGGGATCAGCCCCAGCATTTT. Its protein is CASSEQRRDQPQHF. Looking up the rest from reference TRBV2 and TRBJ1-5 gives the full variable domain: EPEVTQTPSHQVTQMGQEVILRCVPISNHLYFYWYRQILGQKVEFLVSFYNNEISEKSEIFDDQFSVERPDGSNFTLKIRSTKLEDSAMYFCASSEQRRDQPQHFGDGTRLSIL.

This clone was detected once. The CDR3 spells CATSDPGTGAGYTF. The DNA of the CDR3 is TGTGCCACCAGTGACCCCGGGACAGGGGCTGGCTACACCTTC. V is TRBV24-1 and J is TRBJ1-2; TRBD1 aligns across 10 bases. The CDR3 has 14 residues. With V trimmed by 4 bases and J by 7 bases, 5 bases remained unmatched. Germline values: CDR1 KGHDR, CDR2 SFDVKD.

This chain connects TRBV18 to TRBJ2-1; the match to TRBD2 covers 15 bases. The CDR3 runs 16 residues. V lost 0 bases and J lost 6; bases outside the gene matches: 0. Germline CDR1 reads KGHSH; CDR2 reads LQKENI. This CDR3 is CASSPPGLAGGNEQFF. The DNA for the CDR3 is TGTGCCAGCTCACCACCGGGACTAGCGGGAGGCAATGAGCAGTTCTTC.

This sequence joins TRBV5-1 and TRBJ2-5; TRBD2 matches at 8 bases. Germline CDR1 reads SGHRS; CDR2 reads YFSETQ. This CDR3 spans 15 amino acids. V shed 5 bases, J shed 5 bases, and the junction held 11 bases outside the gene matches. The CDR3, as DNA: TGCGCCAGCAGAGGGCAAGAAGCGGGAGCGGAGACCCAGTACTTC. Translated: CASRGQEAGAETQYF.

Only a few counts were recorded for this clone. The chain is built from TRBV7-6 and TRBJ2-2; D perhaps matches TRBD2 (5 bases). This CDR3 is 16 amino acids long. V lost 2 bases and J lost 3, with 13 bases in between. Germline-derived CDR1 and CDR2 are SGHVS and FNYEAQ. In nucleotides, the CDR3 is TGTGCCAGCAGCTTAACGGACTCCCTGGACACCGGGGAGCTGTTTTTT. It translates to CASSLTDSLDTGELFF.

The V gene is TRBV29-1, the J gene TRBJ2-3; D possibly corresponds to TRBD2 (6 bases). The germline V gene encodes CDR1 SQVTM and CDR2 ANQGSEA. Trimming cost V 6 bases and J 3 bases, with 19 bases left between them. The CDR3 contains 15 residues. DNA of the CDR3: TGCAGCGTCACCGGGGGACGGAGGAGGACAGATACGCAGTATTTT. It is translated as CSVTGGRRRTDTQYF.

The chain employs TRBV6-5 and TRBJ2-1, with 12 positions matching TRBD2. The trim removed 7 bases at V and 7 bases at J, leaving 5 bases unmatched. The CDR3 totals 14 residues. Germline CDR1 MNHEY, CDR2 SVGAGI. CDR3 in amino acids: CASTSGLAGNEQFF. The CDR3 DNA reads as TGTGCCAGCACTTCTGGACTAGCGGGGAATGAGCAGTTCTTC.

This clone came up a few times. The CDR3 protein is CASSDWNRGGGYTF. Written as DNA, the CDR3 is TGTGCCAGCAGTGACTGGAACAGGGGCGGTGGCTACACCTTC. This rearrangement joins TRBV6-4 to TRBJ1-2, with TRBD1 identical over 7 bases. This CDR3 region has 14 residues. The ends lost 1 base at V and 7 bases at J; junction bases unmatched: 6. From germline, CDR1 is MRHNA and CDR2 SNTAGT.

This clone was picked up a small number of times. The rearrangement joins TRBV18 to TRBJ2-7; tentative D call: TRBD2 (5 bases). CDR3 length equals 16 residues. Germline V gene sequence: CDR1 KGHSH, CDR2 LQKENI. Trimming cost V 3 bases and J 0 bases, with 15 bases left between them. CDR3 coding DNA: TGTGCCAGCTCACCGAGGACGGGATCGAGCTCCTACGAGCAGTACTTC. This codes for CASSPRTGSSSYEQYF.

The rearrangement joins TRBV5-1 to TRBJ2-2; D perhaps matches TRBD1 (5 bases). Germline CDR1 and CDR2: SGHRS and YFSETQ. CDR3 length equals 16 residues. V was pared by 0 bases and J by 2 bases, with 11 bases between. The chain's CDR3 is CASSLVAGYNTGELFF. Written as DNA, the CDR3 is TGCGCCAGCAGCTTGGTCGCAGGGTATAACACCGGGGAGCTGTTTTTT.

The chain uses TRBV7-2 and TRBJ2-7, with 7 nucleotides matching TRBD2. The trim removed 1 base at V and 2 bases at J, leaving 5 bases unmatched. Germline CDR1 and CDR2: SGHTA and FQGNSA. CDR3 length equals 15 residues. CDR3 sequence reads: CASSLDPSGAYEQYF. The DNA of the CDR3 is TGTGCCAGCAGCTTAGATCCTAGCGGAGCCTACGAGCAGTACTTC.

The count of this clone is one. The rearrangement joins TRBV4-2 to TRBJ2-7, with TRBD2 matching over 9 bases. V was clipped by 1 base and J by 2 bases; unmatched bases: 3. CDR3 size: 15 residues. CDR1 and CDR2 from the germline V gene are LGHNA and YNFKEQ. CDR3 nucleotide sequence: TGTGCCAGCAGCCAAGTATCTAGCGGGGCCTACGAGCAGTACTTC. It translates to CASSQVSSGAYEQYF.

This clone occurred once. The rearrangement joins TRBV3-1 (or the pseudogene TRBV3-2) to TRBJ1-6; unclear D gene. The length of the CDR3 is 14 residues. The ends were cut back, 0 bases at V and 10 bases at J, with 10 bases in the middle. Germline loops: CDR1 LGHDT, CDR2 YNNKEL (reference sequence). For the CDR3, the DNA is TGTGCCAGCAGCCAAGATTCGGTGACATCACCCCTCCACTTT. Its protein product is CASSQDSVTSPLHF.